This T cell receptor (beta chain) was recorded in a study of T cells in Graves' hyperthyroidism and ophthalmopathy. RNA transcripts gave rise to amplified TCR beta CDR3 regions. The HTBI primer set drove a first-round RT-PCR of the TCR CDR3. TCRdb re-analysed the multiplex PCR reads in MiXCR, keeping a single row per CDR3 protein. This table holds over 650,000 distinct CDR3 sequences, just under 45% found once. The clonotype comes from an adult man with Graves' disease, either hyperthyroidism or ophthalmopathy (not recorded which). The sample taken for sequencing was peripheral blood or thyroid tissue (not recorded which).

The CDR3 nucleotides are TGTGCCAGCAGTTTGATTGGAGTTACAGGGGAAAAACTGTTTTTT. This translates into CASSLIGVTGEKLFF. The rearrangement joins TRBV6-2 or TRBV6-3 to TRBJ1-4, with a possible D match to TRBD1 (6 bases). Looked up from germline, CDR1 is MNHEY and CDR2 is SVGEGT. There are 15 residues in the CDR3. The V gene lost 4 bases and the J gene lost 8 bases, with 17 bases spanning the gap.